This passage covers 18 T cell receptor beta chains from one sample sequenced in a study of blood T cell repertoires in COVID-19. Produced via immunoSEQ multiplex PCR; TCRdb's table is partial and in-frame only. Among about 180,000 clones listed, 86% were seen once. What was sequenced was peripheral blood. Every receptor here comes from a woman aged 25 to 39 with active or convalescent COVID-19.

This clone appeared once. V usage is TRBV12-3 or TRBV12-4 and J usage is TRBJ2-2, with a weak D call TRBD1 (6 bases). The CDR3 consists of 13 residues. With 6 bases removed from V and 7 bases from J, the gap between germline ends came to 12 bases. The CDR3 DNA reads as TGTGCCAGCAGACTCAACAGGGACGGGGAGCTGTTTTTT. Amino acid sequence: CASRLNRDGELFF.

The genes are TRBV27 and TRBJ1-1; D remains ambiguous. V was cut by 5 bases and J by 0 bases, with 7 bases left in between. This CDR3 is built from 13 residues. Germline V gene lookup returns CDR1 MNHEY and CDR2 SMNVEV (reference sequence). The CDR3 DNA follows: TGTGCCAGCAGTCTTTTAATGAACACTGAAGCTTTCTTT. Protein product: CASSLLMNTEAFF.

V gene TRBV6-5 combines with J gene TRBJ1-2, with D possibly matching TRBD1 (5 bases). Trimming cost V 8 bases and J 6 bases, with 19 bases left between them. Germline V lookup: CDR1 MNHEY, CDR2 SVGAGI. CDR3 length equals 14 residues. The CDR3 DNA is TGTGCCAGCTTTGGCCAGGGTTTAGTCGATGGCTACACCTTC. Translated: CASFGQGLVDGYTF.

This chain joins TRBV4-1 and TRBJ1-3; D remains ambiguous. The V end was cut by 3 bases, the J end by 2 bases, with 8 bases between. This CDR3 region has 14 residues. Per the germline V gene, CDR1 is MGHRA and CDR2 is YSYEKL. The CDR3 region is CASSQVLTGNTIYF. The CDR3 DNA follows: TGCGCCAGCAGCCAGGTACTTACTGGAAACACCATATATTTT.

The gene calls are TRBV24-1 and TRBJ2-7; 8 positions agree with TRBD2. V shed 0 bases and J 1 base; nucleotides not matched to a gene: 10. The CDR3 runs 18 residues. Germline V gene lookup returns CDR1 KGHDR and CDR2 SFDVKD. This chain's CDR3 is CATSDLQTYSGNSYEQYF. As DNA, the CDR3 is TGTGCCACCAGTGATTTGCAGACGTATAGCGGGAATTCCTACGAGCAGTACTTC.

The chain couples TRBV7-2 to TRBJ2-4, with D tentatively TRBD2 (6 bases). From germline, CDR1 is SGHTA and CDR2 FQGNSA. Trimming cost V 3 bases and J 8 bases, with 20 bases left between them. The CDR3 has 16 amino acids. The CDR3 region is CASSLRIAGGIDIQYF. CDR3 DNA sequence: TGTGCCAGCAGCTTGAGGATAGCTGGGGGGATAGACATTCAGTACTTC.

V usage is TRBV13 and J usage is TRBJ1-6; no reliable D call. There are 15 residues in the CDR3. The V gene lost 2 bases and the J gene lost 4 bases, with 9 bases spanning the gap. Germline values: CDR1 PRHDT, CDR2 FYEKMQ (reference sequence). The DNA for the CDR3 is TGTGCCAGCAGCTTACGGGTGGCTTATAATTCACCCCTCCACTTT. This translates into CASSLRVAYNSPLHF.

The chain joins TRBV5-1 to TRBJ2-1; TRBD2 aligns across 10 bases. The CDR3 spans 20 residues. V was pared by 0 bases and J by 2 bases, with 14 bases of the junction left unmatched. Germline CDR1 reads SGHRS; CDR2 reads YFSETQ. CDR3 residues: CASSLGCLASSGRAYNEQFF. CDR3 in DNA: TGCGCCAGCAGCTTGGGGTGTTTAGCCTCTAGCGGGAGAGCCTACAATGAGCAGTTCTTC.

V is TRBV13 and J is TRBJ1-5; D remains unclear. V was cut by 0 bases and J by 2 bases, with 8 bases left in between. This CDR3 is 15 amino acids long. Germline loops: CDR1 PRHDT, CDR2 FYEKMQ (reference sequence). Here the CDR3 reads CASSLGGEGNQPQHF. DNA for the CDR3: TGTGCCAGCAGCTTAGGGGGAGAGGGCAATCAGCCCCAGCATTTT.

The chain is built from TRBV7-6 and TRBJ1-6; 8 bases line up with TRBD1. This CDR3 is built from 13 residues. Trimming cost V 5 bases and J 9 bases; bases outside gene matches: 3. Germline assignment: CDR1 SGHVS and CDR2 FNYEAQ. For the CDR3, the DNA is TGTGCCAGCAGCATCACAGGGGGTTCACCCCTCCACTTT. Translating it yields CASSITGGSPLHF.

The rearrangement uses TRBV20-1 and TRBJ2-1; TRBD2 matches at 13 bases. The CDR3 has 14 residues. Germline V gene lookup returns CDR1 DFQATT and CDR2 SNEGSKA (reference sequence). Germline trimming cut 3 bases from V and 6 bases from J; bases unmatched to any gene: 2. Here the CDR3 reads CSASGTSGINEQFF. CDR3 in DNA: TGCAGTGCTAGTGGGACTAGCGGGATCAATGAGCAGTTCTTC.

The chain has TRBV20-1 and TRBJ1-2, with D perhaps TRBD1 (5 bases). The CDR3 runs to 14 residues. V dropped 3 bases and J dropped 1 base, with 12 bases sitting between them. Germline CDR1 and CDR2: DFQATT and SNEGSKA (reference sequence). The CDR3 loop reads CSASLGGYNYGYTF. CDR3 bases: TGCAGTGCTAGTCTCGGGGGATATAACTATGGCTACACCTTC.

The chain uses TRBV3-1 (or the pseudogene TRBV3-2) and TRBJ1-3; D gene ambiguous. The CDR3 contains 11 residues. In germline, CDR1 is LGHDT, CDR2 YNNKEL (reference sequence). V lost 2 bases and J lost 16, with 12 bases in between. CDR3 amino acids: CASSQSTSTYF. The CDR3 nucleotides are TGTGCCAGCAGCCAATCAACATCAACCTATTTT.

This clone was recorded a few times. The chain recombines TRBV19 with TRBJ1-1; 9 positions match TRBD1. Per the germline V gene, CDR1 is LNHDA and CDR2 is SQIVND (reference sequence). CDR3 length: 13 residues. V gave up 8 bases and J gave up 5 bases; unmatched junction bases: 6. This CDR3 reads CASETGGGTEAFF. In nucleotides, the CDR3 is TGTGCCAGTGAAACAGGGGGCGGGACTGAAGCTTTCTTT. The entire variable domain, with the rest obtained from reference TRBV19 and TRBJ1-1, is as follows: DGGITQSPKYLFRKEGQNVTLSCEQNLNHDAMYWYRQDPGQGLRLIYYSQIVNDFQKGDIAEGYSVSREKKESFPLTVTSAQKNPTAFYLCASETGGGTEAFFGQGTRLTVV.

The chain employs TRBV19 and TRBJ2-1, with D perhaps matching TRBD2 (5 bases). The CDR3 is 13 amino acids. Germline V gene lookup returns CDR1 LNHDA and CDR2 SQIVND (reference sequence). V was shortened by 3 bases and J by 9 bases, with 12 bases between the two germline ends. Written as DNA, the CDR3 is TGTGCCAGTAGTATTCTCGTTCGGGGTGAGCAGTTCTTC. Its translation: CASSILVRGEQFF. The full variable domain, in which reference TRBV19 and TRBJ2-1 provide the parts outside the CDR3, is DGGITQSPKYLFRKEGQNVTLSCEQNLNHDAMYWYRQDPGQGLRLIYYSQIVNDFQKGDIAEGYSVSREKKESFPLTVTSAQKNPTAFYLCASSILVRGEQFFGPGTRLTVL.

This clone was found once. The V and J genes are TRBV6-5 and TRBJ1-1; no definite D call. This CDR3 spans 13 amino acids. V lost 8 bases, J lost 4 bases, and 14 bases lay in between. The germline CDR1 and CDR2 sequences are MNHEY and SVGAGI. The CDR3 protein is CASEPMVSTEAFF. The DNA of the CDR3 is TGTGCCAGCGAGCCGATGGTAAGCACTGAAGCTTTCTTT.

The chain uses TRBV6-6 and TRBJ1-5, with unresolved D. This CDR3 comprises 13 residues. Germline values: CDR1 MNHNY, CDR2 SVGAGI (reference sequence). The germline V and J ends were trimmed by 6 bases and 4 bases, with 10 bases remaining between them. In DNA, the CDR3 is TGTGCCAGCAGCCCCGACATGAATCAGCCCCAGCATTTT. Residues: CASSPDMNQPQHF.

The V and J genes are TRBV2 and TRBJ2-7; 8 bases are shared with TRBD1. The germline gives CDR1 SNHLY, CDR2 FYNNEI. This CDR3 spans 15 amino acids. Unmatched junction bases numbered 5, after V lost 2 bases and J lost 2 bases. The CDR3 sequence is CASSEWTGPTYEQYF. The CDR3 DNA reads as TGTGCCAGCAGTGAATGGACAGGGCCGACCTACGAGCAGTACTTC.